The 26 T cell receptor beta chains below all came from one sample that was sequenced in a study of blood T cell repertoires in COVID-19. Sequencing was performed with immunoSEQ multiplex PCR; in TCRdb, only in-frame clones are kept and a portion is missing. The table has 200,000 to 300,000 clones, about 86% seen once. The sequenced sample consisted of peripheral blood. The receptors come from a man aged 25 to 45 with active or convalescent COVID-19.

The chain joins TRBV6-5 to TRBJ1-1; TRBD1 matches at 8 bases. This CDR3 contains 14 residues. Germline assignment: CDR1 MNHEY and CDR2 SVGAGI. V lost 2 bases and J lost 4; bases outside the gene matches: 3. The CDR3 bases are TGTGCCAGCAGTTACCCCACAGGGGGCACTGAAGCTTTCTTT. Encoded protein: CASSYPTGGTEAFF.

The chain uses TRBV30 and TRBJ1-5; 9 nucleotides agree with TRBD1. CDR3 length equals 16 residues. The junction had 5 bases not matched to a gene; V was cut back by 0 bases and J by 2 bases. Per the germline V gene, CDR1 is GTSNPN and CDR2 is SVGIG (reference sequence). The CDR3 loop is CAWSVGTGNGNQPQHF. The CDR3 nucleotides read TGTGCCTGGAGTGTCGGGACAGGGAACGGCAATCAGCCCCAGCATTTT. The whole variable domain, filled in from reference TRBV30 and TRBJ1-5, reads SQTIHQWPATLVQPVGSPLSLECTVEGTSNPNLYWYRQAAGRGLQLLFYSVGIGQISSEVPQNLSASRPQDRQFILSSKKLLLSDSGFYLCAWSVGTGNGNQPQHFGDGTRLSIL.

This chain's CDR3 is CASSRRAMNTEAFF. As DNA, the CDR3 is TGCGCCAGCAGTCGGAGAGCGATGAACACTGAAGCTTTCTTT. This rearrangement joins TRBV5-1 to TRBJ1-1; unclear D gene. This CDR3 is 14 amino acids long. The germline CDR1 and CDR2 sequences are SGHRS and YFSETQ. The V end was cut by 5 bases, the J end by 0 bases, with 11 bases between.

This clone has only one observation. The chain carries TRBV5-1 and TRBJ1-1; the D gene is possibly TRBD1 (5 bases). In germline, CDR1 is SGHRS, CDR2 YFSETQ. Between the trimmed V and J ends, which lost 0 bases and 6 bases, there was a span of 18 bases. The CDR3 has 16 amino acids. CDR3 loop: CASSLEGGRVPPEAFF. The CDR3 DNA reads as TGCGCCAGCAGCTTGGAAGGCGGCAGGGTACCTCCTGAAGCTTTCTTT.

V gene TRBV5-1 combines with J gene TRBJ2-1, with D maybe TRBD1 (5 bases). The germline gives CDR1 SGHRS, CDR2 YFSETQ. The CDR3 spans 11 residues. The V gene lost 4 bases and the J gene lost 11 bases, with 10 bases spanning the gap. The chain's CDR3 is CASSVAGQQFF. CDR3 in DNA: TGCGCCAGCAGCGTGGCAGGGCAGCAGTTCTTC.

The chain couples TRBV18 to TRBJ1-3; D is perhaps TRBD1 (5 bases). Germline V gene lookup returns CDR1 KGHSH and CDR2 LQKENI. The CDR3 runs to 13 residues. The V end lost 6 bases, the J end lost 2 bases, and 8 bases lay between the germline ends. The CDR3 is CASSSGAGNTIYF. The CDR3, as DNA: TGTGCCAGCTCGTCGGGGGCTGGAAACACCATATATTTT.

This rearrangement joins TRBV6-5 to TRBJ1-1; D uncertain. Trimming pared 5 bases from V and 3 bases from J, leaving 10 bases between. The germline gives CDR1 MNHEY, CDR2 SVGAGI. The CDR3 spans 13 residues. CDR3 protein: CASSLLRDTEAFF. The CDR3 DNA is TGTGCCAGCAGTCTACTGCGGGACACTGAAGCTTTCTTT.

The chain is built from TRBV9 and TRBJ2-3, with 11 nucleotides matching TRBD2. The junction had 12 bases not matched to a gene; V was cut back by 7 bases and J by 2 bases. The CDR3 has 17 residues. Germline V gene sequence: CDR1 SGDLS, CDR2 YYNGEE. CDR3: CASQPLAGGRDTDTQYF. The CDR3 DNA reads as TGTGCCAGCCAACCTCTAGCGGGGGGCCGGGACACAGATACGCAGTATTTT.

This sequence joins TRBV4-1 and TRBJ1-2, with a tentative D call TRBD1 (5 bases). The CDR3 extends over 14 amino acids. V was trimmed by 3 bases and J by 8 bases, leaving 16 bases between them. Germline CDR1 and CDR2: MGHRA and YSYEKL. CDR3 in amino acids: CASSQDDSFWGYTF. For the CDR3, the DNA is TGCGCCAGCAGCCAGGATGACAGCTTCTGGGGCTACACCTTC.

The V gene is TRBV11-2, the J gene TRBJ1-5; 10 positions agree with TRBD1. The length of the CDR3 is 17 residues. The germline CDR1 and CDR2 sequences are SGHAT and FQNNGV. With 4 bases clipped from V and 6 bases from J, the junction kept 12 bases outside the gene matches. The CDR3 is CASSYARDRGITQPQHF. The CDR3 nucleotides read TGTGCCAGCAGCTACGCACGGGACAGGGGCATCACTCAGCCCCAGCATTTT.

The chain recombines TRBV11-3 with TRBJ1-1; no reliable D call. The germline V gene encodes CDR1 SGHNT and CDR2 YENEEA. V was pared by 5 bases and J by 3 bases, with 7 bases between. CDR3 size: 12 residues. The DNA for the CDR3 is TGTGCCAGCAGCGACCGGGACACTGAAGCTTTCTTT. Encoded protein: CASSDRDTEAFF.

This rearrangement joins TRBV29-1 to TRBJ1-2; D may be TRBD1 (6 bases). The CDR3 length is 13 residues. V gave up 7 bases and J gave up 2 bases, with 14 bases separating them. CDR1 and CDR2 (germline): SQVTM, ANQGSEA. The CDR3 is CSATQGRNYGYTF. The DNA for the CDR3 is TGCAGCGCCACACAGGGAAGAAACTATGGCTACACCTTC.

This clone was observed a few times. The chain links TRBV28 to TRBJ1-2; a possible D gene is TRBD1 (6 bases). V shed 5 bases and J shed 3 bases, with 10 bases lying between them. The CDR3 loop spans 13 amino acids. CDR1 MDHEN and CDR2 SYDVKM come from the germline V gene. This CDR3 reads CASSRGSHYGYTF. The CDR3 DNA sequence: TGTGCCAGCAGTAGGGGGTCGCACTATGGCTACACCTTC.

CDR3 DNA: TGTGCCAGCAGCTTCCCCGGACAGGGGGCGCATCGGAATGGCTACACCTTC. This translates into CASSFPGQGAHRNGYTF. V gene TRBV7-9 combines with J gene TRBJ1-2; 11 bases match TRBD1. The V gene end was trimmed by 3 bases and the J gene end by 6 bases; junction bases not matched to a gene: 12. Per germline, CDR1 SEHNR and CDR2 FQNEAQ (reference sequence). The CDR3 spans 17 residues.

The chain joins TRBV6-5 to TRBJ2-3; 11 bases are shared with TRBD1. This CDR3 is built from 16 residues. V lost 0 bases, J lost 4 bases, and 3 bases stayed unmatched. Germline CDR1 and CDR2: MNHEY and SVGAGI. The CDR3 DNA follows: TGTGCCAGCAGTTACTCGGGACAGGGGGTATCAGATACGCAGTATTTT. It encodes CASSYSGQGVSDTQYF.

The gene calls are TRBV7-9 and TRBJ1-1, with D tentatively TRBD1 (5 bases). V shed 3 bases and J shed 0 bases, with 8 bases lying between them. Germline V gives CDR1 SEHNR, CDR2 FQNEAQ (reference sequence). The CDR3 has 14 amino acids. CDR3 coding DNA: TGTGCCAGCAGCTTCTCAGGGCTGAACACTGAAGCTTTCTTT. Its protein product is CASSFSGLNTEAFF.

The chain links TRBV2 to TRBJ2-2, with a possible D match to TRBD1 (5 bases). V dropped 4 bases and J dropped 6 bases, with 9 bases sitting between them. Germline V gives CDR1 SNHLY, CDR2 FYNNEI. This CDR3 is 13 amino acids long. The CDR3 DNA reads as TGTGCCAGCAGTGGGGGCCGGTCCGGGGAGCTGTTTTTT. This translates into CASSGGRSGELFF.

The chain joins TRBV15 to TRBJ2-1; D might be TRBD1 (5 bases). The ends were cut back, 0 bases at V and 2 bases at J, with 8 bases in the middle. This CDR3 contains 15 residues. Per the germline V gene, CDR1 is LNHNV and CDR2 is YYDKDF (reference sequence). The CDR3, as DNA: TGTGCCACCAGCAGAGAAAGGGGCCCCTACAATGAGCAGTTCTTC. It specifies CATSRERGPYNEQFF.

This clone turned up a few times. J is TRBJ1-1 and V is TRBV21-1. TRBV21-1 is classified as a pseudogene. This CDR3 comprises 13 residues. CDR3 coding DNA: TGTGCCATCTTAATTGGGGGGGCCCCTGAAGCTTTCTTT. Encoded protein: CAILIGGAPEAFF.

This chain links TRBV20-1 with TRBJ2-7; tentatively, D is TRBD2 (5 bases). CDR3 length equals 11 residues. From germline, CDR1 is DFQATT and CDR2 SNEGSKA (reference sequence). V was shortened by 7 bases and J by 0 bases, with 7 bases between the two germline ends. The CDR3 coding sequence is TGCAGTGGGAGGAGCTCCTACGAGCAGTACTTC. Amino acid sequence: CSGRSSYEQYF.

The V call is TRBV14, the J call TRBJ1-2, with D uncertain. Germline V gives CDR1 SGHDN, CDR2 FVKESK. This CDR3 region has 15 residues. Deletions cut 2 bases from V and 0 bases from J, with 10 bases between. The CDR3 loop is CASSQRPGANYGYTF. The CDR3 DNA reads as TGTGCCAGCAGCCAACGGCCCGGGGCTAACTATGGCTACACCTTC.

The chain has TRBV6-5 and TRBJ1-1, with a tentative D call TRBD1 (5 bases). This CDR3 contains 13 residues. Germline V gene data show CDR1 as MNHEY and CDR2 as SVGAGI. Deletions cut 6 bases from V and 6 bases from J, with 14 bases between. The CDR3 nucleotides are TGTGCCAGCAGCCGACCCGCGGGGGCTGAAGCTTTCTTT. Translated: CASSRPAGAEAFF.

The chain recombines TRBV13 with TRBJ2-7, with a tentative D call TRBD2 (5 bases). CDR1 is PRHDT, CDR2 FYEKMQ, per germline (reference sequence). This CDR3 comprises 14 residues. V was cut by 7 bases and J by 6 bases, with 19 bases left in between. For the CDR3, the DNA is TGTGCCAGCACCCCCCGCGGGCCTCCGTTCGAGCAGTACTTC. It specifies CASTPRGPPFEQYF.

As to this clone: This sample includes further DNA sequences coding for the same CDR3. The V and J genes are TRBV2 and TRBJ1-1; TRBD1 aligns across 7 bases. The V gene end was trimmed by 6 bases and the J gene end by 3 bases; junction bases not matched to a gene: 4. Germline values: CDR1 SNHLY, CDR2 FYNNEI. The CDR3 length is 13 residues. The CDR3 spells CASRDRQYTEAFF. As DNA, the CDR3 is TGTGCCAGCAGGGACAGGCAATACACTGAAGCTTTCTTT. The full variable domain, with the rest looked up from reference TRBV2 and TRBJ1-1, is EPEVTQTPSHQVTQMGQEVILRCVPISNHLYFYWYRQILGQKVEFLVSFYNNEISEKSEIFDDQFSVERPDGSNFTLKIRSTKLEDSAMYFCASRDRQYTEAFFGQGTRLTVV.

The CDR3 region has the DNA TGTGCCAGCAGTTCCCGTGAGGCTACGCAGTATTTT. It yields the protein CASSSREATQYF. The chain links TRBV12-3 or TRBV12-4 to TRBJ2-3; D uncertain. The CDR3 totals 12 residues. Trimming removed 4 bases from V and 8 bases from J, with 10 bases in between.

V gene TRBV25-1 combines with J gene TRBJ2-5; D is ambiguous. Germline V gene lookup returns CDR1 MGHDK and CDR2 SYGVNS. V was clipped by 3 bases and J by 5 bases, with 10 bases between them. This CDR3 has 13 residues. The CDR3 reads CASSDLNRETQYF. CDR3 nucleotide sequence: TGTGCCAGCAGTGATCTAAATCGGGAGACCCAGTACTTC.